This T cell receptor (beta chain) is from a study of blood T cell repertoires in COVID-19. Looking at the study overall: PBMCs, B-cell-depleted T cells, or T cells provided the cDNA or gDNA that made up the material.

Only in-frame clones appear in the TCRdb table, and some are missing; sequencing was by immunoSEQ multiplex PCR. The table includes roughly 290,000 clones, about 89% detected once. The sequence was collected from a man between 25 and 39 years old with acute or convalescent COVID-19. The sequenced material came from peripheral blood.

This CDR3 is CASSQSSSNQPQHF. CDR3 DNA sequence: TGTGCCAGCAGCCAATCCTCTAGCAATCAGCCCCAGCATTTT. The chain recombines TRBV3-1 (or the pseudogene TRBV3-2) with TRBJ1-5, with D uncertain. This CDR3 has 14 residues. Trimming removed 2 bases from V and 0 bases from J, with 5 bases in between. Germline V gene sequence: CDR1 LGHDT, CDR2 YNNKEL (reference sequence).